These T cell receptor beta chains were read from a single sample in a study of blood T cell dynamics during melanoma immunotherapy. The assay was immunoSEQ multiplex PCR, and TCRdb's table has in-frame clones only and misses some. This table holds around 20,000 clones, roughly 90% found once. The sequencing here drew on blood, taken from a patient treated with checkpoint blockade. These receptors were collected from a human donor with melanoma. CDR3s include the opening cysteine and the closing phenylalanine or tryptophan. D genes are given only for firm matches. For some rows the clone size is stated as once, few or many, or as a class when expanded; others skip it.

CDR3 length: 18
J gene: TRBJ1-1
V gene: TRBV19
clone size: NA
D gene: TRBD1
CDR3 protein: CASSPTGQGWGMGTEAFF
CDR3 DNA: TGTGCCAGTAGCCCGACAGGACAGGGGTGGGGTATGGGCACTGAAGCTTTCTTT

CDR3 length: 14
J gene: TRBJ2-1
V gene: TRBV10-3
clone size: NA
D gene: NA
CDR3 protein: CAISESGASNEQFF
CDR3 DNA: TGTGCCATCAGTGAATCTGGGGCCAGCAATGAGCAGTTCTTC

CDR3 length: 12
J gene: TRBJ1-5
V gene: TRBV6-1
clone size: NA
D gene: NA
CDR3 protein: CASSASNQPQHF
CDR3 DNA: TGTGCCAGCAGTGCAAGTAATCAGCCCCAGCATTTT

CDR3 length: 17
J gene: TRBJ1-5
V gene: TRBV7-9
clone size: NA
D gene: TRBD1
CDR3 protein: CASSPGMGTGHNQPQHF
CDR3 DNA: TGTGCCAGCAGCCCAGGCATGGGGACAGGTCACAATCAGCCCCAGCATTTT

CDR3 length: 16
J gene: TRBJ2-7
V gene: TRBV11-2
clone size: NA
D gene: NA
CDR3 protein: CASSSFRGPIGTEQYF
CDR3 DNA: TGTGCCAGCAGCTCGTTTCGGGGACCTATTGGGACCGAGCAGTACTTC

CDR3 length: 17
J gene: TRBJ2-7
V gene: TRBV4-1
clone size: NA
D gene: NA
CDR3 protein: CASSQEGAPSRPYEQYF
CDR3 DNA: TGCGCCAGCAGCCAAGAGGGTGCCCCCTCTAGACCCTACGAGCAGTACTTC

CDR3 length: 14
J gene: TRBJ1-3
V gene: TRBV12-5
clone size: NA
D gene: NA
CDR3 protein: CASGLSAAGNTIYF
CDR3 DNA: TGTGCTAGTGGTTTATCAGCGGCTGGAAACACCATATATTTT

CDR3 length: 16
J gene: TRBJ2-1
V gene: TRBV5-1
clone size: NA
D gene: TRBD2
CDR3 protein: CASSVLAGQSYNEQFF
CDR3 DNA: TGCGCCAGCAGCGTACTAGCGGGCCAATCCTACAATGAGCAGTTCTTC

CDR3 length: 11
J gene: TRBJ1-1
V gene: TRBV20-1
clone size: NA
D gene: TRBD1
CDR3 protein: CSATRDRDAFF
CDR3 DNA: TGCAGTGCCACCCGGGACAGGGATGCTTTCTTT

CDR3 length: 14
J gene: TRBJ2-7
V gene: TRBV28
clone size: NA
D gene: TRBD2
CDR3 protein: CASSLALAAYEQYF
CDR3 DNA: TGTGCCAGCAGTTTAGCGCTAGCGGCCTACGAGCAGTACTTC

CDR3 length: 11
J gene: TRBJ2-7
V gene: TRBV30
clone size: few
D gene: TRBD1
CDR3 protein: CALSRGLEQYF
CDR3 DNA: TGTGCCTTATCCAGGGGGCTCGAGCAGTACTTC

CDR3 length: 16
J gene: TRBJ1-1
V gene: TRBV9
clone size: NA
D gene: NA
CDR3 protein: CASSVDPTAANTEAFF
CDR3 DNA: TGTGCCAGCAGCGTCGACCCGACAGCCGCGAACACTGAAGCTTTCTTT

CDR3 length: 15
J gene: TRBJ1-6
V gene: TRBV5-1
clone size: once
D gene: TRBD1
CDR3 protein: CASRPDRGARSPLHF
CDR3 DNA: TGCGCCAGCAGACCGGACAGGGGCGCACGGTCACCCCTCCACTTT

CDR3 length: 13
J gene: TRBJ1-2
V gene: TRBV5-6
clone size: NA
D gene: NA
CDR3 protein: CASSLTGIYGYTF
CDR3 DNA: TGTGCCAGCAGCTTGACAGGGATCTATGGCTACACCTTC

CDR3 length: 18
J gene: TRBJ2-5
V gene: TRBV16
clone size: NA
D gene: TRBD2
CDR3 protein: CASSQFVGTAGGTETQYF
CDR3 DNA: TGTGCCAGCAGCCAATTCGTCGGTACGGCGGGGGGAACGGAGACCCAGTACTTC

CDR3 length: 15
J gene: TRBJ1-5
V gene: TRBV6-1
clone size: NA
D gene: TRBD1
CDR3 protein: CASRGRQGGNQPQHF
CDR3 DNA: TGTGCCAGCAGGGGAAGACAGGGGGGGAACCAGCCCCAGCATTTT

CDR3 length: 15
J gene: TRBJ1-5
V gene: TRBV2
clone size: NA
D gene: NA
CDR3 protein: CASSDWTALNQPQHF
CDR3 DNA: TGTGCCAGCAGCGACTGGACAGCCCTAAATCAGCCCCAGCATTTT

CDR3 length: 13
J gene: TRBJ2-7
V gene: TRBV28
clone size: once
D gene: NA
CDR3 protein: CASSFPGRVEQYF
CDR3 DNA: TGTGCCAGCAGTTTCCCCGGGAGAGTCGAGCAGTACTTC

CDR3 length: 13
J gene: TRBJ1-2
V gene: TRBV5-1
clone size: NA
D gene: NA
CDR3 protein: CASSFNGVDGYTF
CDR3 DNA: TGCGCCAGCAGCTTCAATGGGGTGGATGGCTACACCTTC

CDR3 length: 16
J gene: TRBJ2-1
V gene: TRBV2
clone size: NA
D gene: NA
CDR3 protein: CASPMVGPPLYNEQFF
CDR3 DNA: TGTGCCAGCCCGATGGTAGGGCCCCCGTTGTACAATGAGCAGTTCTTC

CDR3 length: 14
J gene: TRBJ2-7
V gene: TRBV2
clone size: NA
D gene: NA
CDR3 protein: CASSGQPDSYEQYF
CDR3 DNA: TGTGCCAGCAGTGGCCAGCCGGATTCCTACGAGCAGTACTTC

CDR3 length: 13
J gene: TRBJ2-7
V gene: TRBV19
clone size: NA
D gene: NA
CDR3 protein: CASSVLLLYEQYF
CDR3 DNA: TGTGCCAGTAGTGTCCTACTCTTATACGAGCAGTACTTC

CDR3 length: 19
J gene: TRBJ2-3
V gene: TRBV7-9
clone size: NA
D gene: TRBD1
CDR3 protein: CASSPGQGRGGGNTDTQYF
CDR3 DNA: TGTGCCAGCAGCCCGGGACAGGGACGGGGCGGGGGAAACACAGATACGCAGTATTTT

CDR3 length: 11
J gene: TRBJ2-3
V gene: TRBV2
clone size: NA
D gene: NA
CDR3 protein: CASQGFDTQYF
CDR3 DNA: TGTGCCAGCCAGGGGTTTGATACGCAGTATTTT

CDR3 length: 13
J gene: TRBJ1-5
V gene: TRBV2
clone size: few
D gene: TRBD1
CDR3 protein: CASSGTGNQPQHF
CDR3 DNA: TGTGCCAGCAGCGGGACAGGGAATCAGCCCCAGCATTTT

CDR3 length: 15
J gene: TRBJ1-6
V gene: TRBV5-1
clone size: once
D gene: NA
CDR3 protein: CASSLEASRSSPLHF
CDR3 DNA: TGCGCCAGCAGCTTGGAGGCAAGCAGGAGTTCACCCCTCCACTTT

CDR3 length: 17
J gene: TRBJ1-4
V gene: TRBV7-9
clone size: NA
D gene: TRBD1
CDR3 protein: CASSPQGYRGGSEKLFF
CDR3 DNA: TGTGCCAGCAGCCCGCAAGGATACAGGGGCGGGAGTGAAAAACTGTTTTTT

CDR3 length: 13
J gene: TRBJ1-1
V gene: TRBV2
clone size: NA
D gene: NA
CDR3 protein: CASKRDGNTEAFF
CDR3 DNA: TGTGCCAGCAAGCGGGATGGGAACACTGAAGCTTTCTTT

CDR3 length: 15
J gene: TRBJ2-7
V gene: TRBV5-1
clone size: NA
D gene: TRBD2
CDR3 protein: CASSPTSGASYEQYF
CDR3 DNA: TGCGCCAGCTCCCCGACTAGCGGAGCCTCCTACGAGCAGTACTTC

CDR3 length: 11
J gene: TRBJ2-7
V gene: TRBV6-5
clone size: NA
D gene: NA
CDR3 protein: CASSYGVGQYF
CDR3 DNA: TGTGCCAGCAGTTACGGGGTGGGGCAGTACTTC

CDR3 length: 13
J gene: TRBJ1-1
V gene: TRBV10-2
clone size: NA
D gene: NA
CDR3 protein: CASSHQVNTEAFF
CDR3 DNA: TGCGCCAGCAGCCATCAGGTGAACACTGAAGCTTTCTTT

CDR3 length: 11
J gene: TRBJ1-4
V gene: TRBV30
clone size: NA
D gene: NA
CDR3 protein: CAFRGREKLFF
CDR3 DNA: TGTGCCTTCAGGGGTAGGGAAAAACTGTTTTTT